Presented here are 26 T cell receptor beta chains from one specimen sequenced in a study of cytomegalovirus exposure and HLA in healthy donors. The PCR contained 60 Vbeta and 13 Jbeta primers. Method: immunoSEQ multiplex PCR; TCRdb's copy keeps in-frame clones and lacks some. The table has about 140,000 clones, over 70% seen once. Sequenced: PBMCs. These receptors were collected from a man younger than 45 in good health and CMV-seronegative.

This sequence joins TRBV10-3 and TRBJ2-1, with 10 bases fitting TRBD2. The V segment lost 7 bases and the J segment 4 bases; nucleotides outside the gene matches: 4. This CDR3 has 14 amino acids. Germline V gene data show CDR1 as ENHRY and CDR2 as SYGVKD. The CDR3: CAIKGLAEYNEQFF. Here the CDR3 DNA reads TGTGCCATCAAAGGACTAGCGGAGTACAATGAGCAGTTCTTC.

This chain uses TRBV10-3 with TRBJ2-1, with a tentative D call TRBD2 (6 bases). Per germline, CDR1 ENHRY and CDR2 SYGVKD. CDR3 size: 17 residues. V was clipped by 0 bases and J by 3 bases, with 15 bases between them. CDR3 protein: CAISESPGGVSYNEQFF. Written as DNA, the CDR3 is TGTGCCATCAGTGAGTCACCGGGCGGGGTGAGCTACAATGAGCAGTTCTTC.

Only a few counts were recorded for this clone. V and J are TRBV5-6 and TRBJ1-2, with D possibly being TRBD1 (6 bases). The germline CDR1 and CDR2 sequences are SGHDT and YYEEEE. V lost 2 bases and J lost 11, with 13 bases in between. There are 12 residues in the CDR3. The CDR3 spells CASSFGQLQYTF. CDR3 nucleotides: TGTGCCAGCAGCTTTGGACAGCTACAATACACCTTC.

The chain couples TRBV11-3 to TRBJ2-7; TRBD2 might be the D (6 bases). Trimming removed 3 bases from V and 3 bases from J, with 9 bases in between. The germline V gene encodes CDR1 SGHNT and CDR2 YENEEA. The CDR3 is made up of 13 amino acids. CDR3: CASSLGLNYEQYF. The CDR3 DNA is TGTGCCAGCAGCTTGGGACTGAACTACGAGCAGTACTTC.

The chain joins TRBV18 to TRBJ2-1, with 10 bases matching TRBD2. The CDR3 spans 16 residues. Per the germline V gene, CDR1 is KGHSH and CDR2 is LQKENI. V gave up 4 bases and J gave up 0 bases; unmatched junction bases: 3. The CDR3 sequence: CASSRTSGSSYNEQFF. The DNA of the CDR3 is TGTGCCAGCTCACGGACTAGCGGAAGCTCCTACAATGAGCAGTTCTTC.

The V gene is TRBV5-1, the J gene TRBJ2-7, with TRBD1 identical over 8 bases. V lost 4 bases, J lost 2 bases, and 5 bases stayed unmatched. The CDR3 sequence is 14 residues long. Looked up from germline, CDR1 is SGHRS and CDR2 is YFSETQ. The CDR3 nucleotides are TGCGCCAGCAGCCTTAGGGACAGGACCTACGAGCAGTACTTC. This translates into CASSLRDRTYEQYF.

The CDR3 is CATSRDLSEAFF. Written as DNA, the CDR3 is TGTGCCACCAGCAGAGATCTTTCTGAAGCTTTCTTT. This sequence joins TRBV15 and TRBJ1-1; D remains unclear. V lost 0 bases, J lost 6 bases, and 5 bases lay in between. The CDR3 covers 12 residues. The V gene's germline CDR1 is LNHNV and CDR2 YYDKDF (reference sequence).

A single count supports this clone. The CDR3 protein is CASEASGSFTGELFF. As DNA, the CDR3 is TGTGCCAGCGAGGCTAGCGGGAGTTTCACCGGGGAGCTGTTTTTT. The chain links TRBV2 to TRBJ2-2; TRBD2 matches 10 bases. The CDR3 sequence is 15 residues long. The V gene end was trimmed by 8 bases and the J gene end by 4 bases; junction bases not matched to a gene: 7. Germline CDR1 SNHLY, CDR2 FYNNEI.

This clone was seen only once. The chain employs TRBV7-2 and TRBJ2-2, with D possibly being TRBD2 (5 bases). V lost 1 base and J lost 4, with 10 bases in between. The CDR3 contains 15 residues. In germline, CDR1 is SGHTA, CDR2 FQGNSA. CDR3 nucleotides: TGTGCCAGCAGCTTAGTGAGTGCGGGCACCGGGGAGCTGTTTTTT. Translation gives CASSLVSAGTGELFF.

This chain uses TRBV27 with TRBJ2-1; a possible D gene is TRBD2 (5 bases). V shed 5 bases and J shed 1 base, with 12 bases lying between them. Germline-derived CDR1 and CDR2 are MNHEY and SMNVEV (reference sequence). CDR3 length: 15 amino acids. DNA for the CDR3: TGTGCCAGCAGTCGGGATTACGATTCCTACAATGAGCAGTTCTTC. It encodes CASSRDYDSYNEQFF.

The J gene is TRBJ2-7, the V gene TRBV7-8; D is undetermined. Trimming cost V 6 bases and J 2 bases, with 11 bases left between them. The CDR3 length is 13 residues. Germline loops: CDR1 SGHVS, CDR2 FQNEAQ. CDR3 residues: CASRLDTTYEQYF. CDR3 coding DNA: TGTGCCAGCAGACTTGACACCACCTACGAGCAGTACTTC.

V usage is TRBV28 and J usage is TRBJ2-7, with D possibly TRBD2 on 6 matching bases. V was trimmed by 5 bases and J by 6 bases, leaving 17 bases between them. The germline V gene has CDR1 MDHEN and CDR2 SYDVKM. The CDR3 loop spans 14 amino acids. The CDR3, as DNA: TGTGCCAGCAGTCCTACCGGGACTCCTCTCGAGCAGTACTTC. Protein sequence: CASSPTGTPLEQYF.

The V gene is TRBV28, the J gene TRBJ2-7; a weak D match, TRBD1 (5 bases). Germline lookup yields CDR1 MDHEN and CDR2 SYDVKM. The V gene lost 5 bases and the J gene lost 1 base, with 12 bases spanning the gap. There are 14 residues in the CDR3. The CDR3 DNA reads as TGTGCCAGCAGTCGAACAGGCCAATCCTACGAGCAGTACTTC. Residues: CASSRTGQSYEQYF.

This chain joins TRBV7-9 and TRBJ2-5; 10 bases align to TRBD1. The V gene's germline CDR1 is SEHNR and CDR2 FQNEAQ (reference sequence). The CDR3 totals 15 residues. Trimming took 5 bases from V and 1 from J; bases not matched to a gene: 4. The CDR3 nucleotides are TGTGCCAGCAGCCTTCGGACAGGGGGCCAAGAGACCCAGTACTTC. The encoded protein is CASSLRTGGQETQYF. Full variable domain (rest looked up from reference TRBV7-9 and TRBJ2-5): DTGVSQNPRHKITKRGQNVTFRCDPISEHNRLYWYRQTLGQGPEFLTYFQNEAQLEKSRLLSDRFSAERPKGSFSTLEIQRTEQGDSAMYLCASSLRTGGQETQYFGPGTRLLVL.

This clone was seen only once. V usage is TRBV28 and J usage is TRBJ2-5; 7 nucleotides agree with TRBD1. CDR1 is MDHEN, CDR2 SYDVKM, per germline. The junction had 6 bases not matched to a gene; V was cut back by 3 bases and J by 2 bases. The CDR3 totals 15 residues. This CDR3 is CASSFFNRGQETQYF. The CDR3, as DNA: TGTGCCAGCAGTTTCTTTAACAGGGGACAAGAGACCCAGTACTTC.

V gene TRBV4-1 combines with J gene TRBJ2-3, with 10 positions matching TRBD2. The V segment lost 2 bases and the J segment 1 base; nucleotides outside the gene matches: 3. CDR1 is MGHRA, CDR2 YSYEKL, per germline. The CDR3 is 16 amino acids. The CDR3 loop reads CASSQLAGAGTDTQYF. CDR3 DNA: TGCGCCAGCAGCCAACTAGCGGGAGCGGGCACAGATACGCAGTATTTT.

V gene TRBV14 combines with J gene TRBJ2-7, with D unresolved. The CDR3 loop spans 12 amino acids. CDR1 SGHDN and CDR2 FVKESK come from the germline V gene. The V end was cut by 2 bases, the J end by 4 bases, with 6 bases between. This CDR3 is CASSQLYYEQYF. The CDR3 nucleotides read TGTGCCAGCAGCCAATTGTATTACGAGCAGTACTTC.

The chain recombines TRBV30 with TRBJ2-1; tentatively, D is TRBD2 (5 bases). CDR1 is GTSNPN and CDR2 is SVGIG in the germline V gene (reference sequence). CDR3 length: 12 amino acids. Trimming removed 3 bases at V and 9 bases at J, with 12 bases between. This CDR3 reads CAWRELGSEQFF. The CDR3, as DNA: TGTGCCTGGAGAGAACTAGGTTCTGAGCAGTTCTTC.

The CDR3 bases are TGTGCCTGGAGTTCCGGGTATAACCCCGGGGAGCTGTTTTTT. It encodes CAWSSGYNPGELFF. The rearrangement links TRBV30 to TRBJ2-2; the D is unclear. The ends were cut back, 2 bases at V and 6 bases at J, with 13 bases in the middle. Germline V gives CDR1 GTSNPN, CDR2 SVGIG (reference sequence). The CDR3 extends over 14 amino acids.

This clone is medium-sized by share. The chain combines TRBV4-3 with TRBJ1-1; D unclear. Trimming pared 4 bases from V and 1 base from J, leaving 7 bases between. This CDR3 comprises 13 residues. Per the germline V gene, CDR1 is LGHNA and CDR2 is YSLEER. The CDR3 DNA reads TGCGCCAGCAGCCTCACAGAGAACACTGAAGCTTTCTTT. Translating it yields CASSLTENTEAFF.

This rearrangement joins TRBV4-3 to TRBJ2-5; tentatively, D is TRBD1 (6 bases). V was trimmed by 1 base and J by 3 bases, leaving 9 bases between them. Germline V gives CDR1 LGHNA, CDR2 YSLEER. This CDR3 has 14 amino acids. The CDR3 region is CASSQGNREETQYF. The DNA of the CDR3 is TGCGCCAGCAGCCAAGGAAACAGGGAAGAGACCCAGTACTTC.

This clone occurred once. The junction differs from germline at one of its ends, possibly a read error. This rearrangement joins TRBV7-9 to TRBJ2-5; D gene uncertain. Germline assignment: CDR1 SEHNR and CDR2 FQNEAQ (reference sequence). The CDR3 sequence is 12 residues long. The chain's CDR3 is CSSSQEQETQYF. The CDR3 DNA sequence: TGTTCCAGCAGCCAAGAGCAAGAGACCCAGTACTTC.

This chain connects TRBV28 to TRBJ2-5, with D perhaps matching TRBD2 (6 bases). This CDR3 region has 15 residues. The germline V gene encodes CDR1 MDHEN and CDR2 SYDVKM. V lost 6 bases and J lost 5, with 19 bases in between. CDR3 sequence: CASRIGGAGLETQYF. For the CDR3, the DNA is TGTGCCAGCAGGATCGGAGGGGCAGGGCTGGAGACCCAGTACTTC.

The gene calls are TRBV27 and TRBJ2-7; D might be TRBD2 (6 bases). The germline V and J ends were trimmed by 8 bases and 0 bases, with 14 bases remaining between them. CDR1 and CDR2 from the germline V gene are MNHEY and SMNVEV (reference sequence). The CDR3 covers 14 residues. In DNA, the CDR3 is TGTGCCAGCGGACGCCCGGGGGTCTCCTACGAGCAGTACTTC. The encoded protein is CASGRPGVSYEQYF.

The CDR3: CASSRGQGLVLNEQFF. The CDR3 coding sequence is TGCGCCAGCAGCCGAGGCCAGGGACTAGTTTTAAATGAGCAGTTCTTC. The V call is TRBV4-1, the J call TRBJ2-1; TRBD2 agrees at 8 bases. V was pared by 4 bases and J by 7 bases, with 12 bases of the junction left unmatched. Germline lookup yields CDR1 MGHRA and CDR2 YSYEKL. The CDR3 totals 16 residues.

The V and J genes are TRBV30 and TRBJ2-7; no clear D gene. The CDR3 runs to 15 residues. Germline V gene sequence: CDR1 GTSNPN, CDR2 SVGIG (reference sequence). V was trimmed by 2 bases and J by 3 bases, leaving 17 bases between them. DNA of the CDR3: TGTGCCTGGAGTCCACAAGTGGCCCCAATCTACGAGCAGTACTTC. It is translated as CAWSPQVAPIYEQYF.